The table lists the clone carrying this T cell receptor (beta chain) with a few counts. Its antigen is not known. Germline V gene lookup returns CDR1 LGHNA and CDR2 YNFKEQ. The length of the CDR3 is 17 residues. The V end lost 0 bases, the J end lost 2 bases, and 16 bases lay between the germline ends. The data originate from a study of early T cells in non-severe SARS-CoV-2 infection. Study-level information: Sequenced material consisted of bulk RNA (from unsorted whole blood), and chains were unpaired.

Study findings and constraints: Missing private and CD4 specificities, VDJdb matching favored anti-spike CD8 responses.

Unique molecular identifier tags were affixed to discrete cDNA molecules. One entry per CDR3 protein, called by TCRdb with MiXCR from the 5' RACE reads. The data hold approximately 83,000 distinct CDR3 sequences, with about 14% observed a single time. This TCR was recovered from an adult who was a healthcare worker with PCR-confirmed SARS-CoV-2 infection or an uninfected control (not recorded which). This chain connects TRBV4-2 to TRBJ2-5, with D perhaps assigned TRBD1 or TRBD2 (6 bases each). Sample: whole blood. CDR3 DNA: TGTGCCAGCAGCCAAGACCCGGGGGCACTTCTACAAGAGACCCAGTACTTC. It encodes CASSQDPGALLQETQYF.